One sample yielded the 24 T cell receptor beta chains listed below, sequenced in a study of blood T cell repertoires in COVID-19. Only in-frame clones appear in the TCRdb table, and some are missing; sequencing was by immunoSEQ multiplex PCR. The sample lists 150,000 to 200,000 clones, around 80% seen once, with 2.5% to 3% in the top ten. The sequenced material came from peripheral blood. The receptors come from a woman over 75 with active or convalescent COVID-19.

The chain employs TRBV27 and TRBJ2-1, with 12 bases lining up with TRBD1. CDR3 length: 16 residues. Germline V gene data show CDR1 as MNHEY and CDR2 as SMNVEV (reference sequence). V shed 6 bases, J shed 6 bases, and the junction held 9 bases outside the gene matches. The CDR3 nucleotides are TGTGCCAGCAGCCCCGTCGGGACAGGGGGCTCCAATGAGCAGTTCTTC. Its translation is CASSPVGTGGSNEQFF.

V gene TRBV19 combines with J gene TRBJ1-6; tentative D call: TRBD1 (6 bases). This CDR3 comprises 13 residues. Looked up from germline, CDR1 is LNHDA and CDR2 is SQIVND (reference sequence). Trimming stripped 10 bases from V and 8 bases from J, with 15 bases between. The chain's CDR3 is CATTDSRDSPLHF. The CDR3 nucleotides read TGTGCCACTACGGACAGTCGCGATTCACCCCTCCACTTT.

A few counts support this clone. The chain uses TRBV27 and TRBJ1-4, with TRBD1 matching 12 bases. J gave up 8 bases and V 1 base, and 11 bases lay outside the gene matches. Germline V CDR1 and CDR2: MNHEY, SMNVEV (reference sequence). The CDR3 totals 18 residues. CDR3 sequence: CASSLYRDRGRAGEKLFF. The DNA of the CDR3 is TGTGCCAGCAGTTTATACCGGGACAGGGGGCGAGCCGGGGAAAAACTGTTTTTT.

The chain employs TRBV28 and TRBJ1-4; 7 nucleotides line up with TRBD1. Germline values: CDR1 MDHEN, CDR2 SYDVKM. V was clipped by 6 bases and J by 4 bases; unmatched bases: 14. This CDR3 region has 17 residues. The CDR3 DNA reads TGTGCCAGCAGGACAGACAGGGCCGAACAGATTAATGAAAAACTGTTTTTT. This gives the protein CASRTDRAEQINEKLFF.

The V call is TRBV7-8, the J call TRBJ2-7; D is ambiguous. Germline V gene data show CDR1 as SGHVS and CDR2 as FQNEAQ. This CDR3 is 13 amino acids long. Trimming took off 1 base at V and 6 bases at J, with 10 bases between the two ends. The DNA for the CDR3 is TGTGCCAGCAGCTTAGGTGAGGTTGGCGAGCAGTACTTC. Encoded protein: CASSLGEVGEQYF.

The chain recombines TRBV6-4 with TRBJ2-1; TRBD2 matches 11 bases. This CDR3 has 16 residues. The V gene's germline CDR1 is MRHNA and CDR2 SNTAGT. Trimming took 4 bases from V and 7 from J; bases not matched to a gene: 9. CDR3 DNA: TGTGCCAGCAGTGGCATTAGCGGGGGGGCCTGGAATGAGCAGTTCTTC. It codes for CASSGISGGAWNEQFF.

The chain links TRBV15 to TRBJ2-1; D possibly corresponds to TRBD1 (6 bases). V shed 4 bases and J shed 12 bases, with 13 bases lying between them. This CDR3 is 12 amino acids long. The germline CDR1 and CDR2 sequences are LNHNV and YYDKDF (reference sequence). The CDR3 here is CATSIDRGGQFF. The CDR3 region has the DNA TGTGCCACCAGCATTGACAGAGGGGGGCAGTTCTTC.

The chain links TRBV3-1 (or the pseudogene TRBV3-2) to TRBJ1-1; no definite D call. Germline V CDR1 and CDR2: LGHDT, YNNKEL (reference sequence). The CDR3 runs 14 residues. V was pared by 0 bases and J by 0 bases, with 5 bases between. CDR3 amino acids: CASSQDTVNTEAFF. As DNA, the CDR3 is TGTGCCAGCAGCCAAGATACGGTGAACACTGAAGCTTTCTTT.

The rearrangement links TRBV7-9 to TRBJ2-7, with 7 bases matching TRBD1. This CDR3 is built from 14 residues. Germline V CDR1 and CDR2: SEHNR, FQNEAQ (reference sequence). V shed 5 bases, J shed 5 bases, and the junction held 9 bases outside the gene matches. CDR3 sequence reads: CASSRIQGFDEQYF. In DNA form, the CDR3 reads TGTGCCAGCAGCCGAATACAGGGGTTCGACGAGCAGTACTTC.

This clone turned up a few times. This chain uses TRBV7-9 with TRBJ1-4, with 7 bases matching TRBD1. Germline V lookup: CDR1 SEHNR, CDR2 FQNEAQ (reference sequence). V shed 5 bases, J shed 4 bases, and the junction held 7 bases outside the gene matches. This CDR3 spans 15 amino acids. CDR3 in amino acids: CASSEPTGLNEKLFF. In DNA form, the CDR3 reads TGTGCCAGCAGCGAGCCGACAGGGCTTAATGAAAAACTGTTTTTT.

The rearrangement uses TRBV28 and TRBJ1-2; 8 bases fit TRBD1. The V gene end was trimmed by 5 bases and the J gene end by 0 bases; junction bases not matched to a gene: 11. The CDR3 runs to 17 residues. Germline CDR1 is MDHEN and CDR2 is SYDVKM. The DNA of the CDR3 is TGTGCCAGCAGTGGAACATCGACAGGGGAAGCTAACTATGGCTACACCTTC. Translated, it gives CASSGTSTGEANYGYTF.

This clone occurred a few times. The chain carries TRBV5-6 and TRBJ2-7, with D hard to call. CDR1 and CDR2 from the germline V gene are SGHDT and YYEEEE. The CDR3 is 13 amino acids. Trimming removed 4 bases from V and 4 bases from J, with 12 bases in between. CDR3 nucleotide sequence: TGTGCCAGCAGCCAACCTGATCGGTACGAGCAGTACTTC. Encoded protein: CASSQPDRYEQYF.

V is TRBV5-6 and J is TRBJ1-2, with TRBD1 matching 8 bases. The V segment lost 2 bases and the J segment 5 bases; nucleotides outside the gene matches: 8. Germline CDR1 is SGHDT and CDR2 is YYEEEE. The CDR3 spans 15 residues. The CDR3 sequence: CASSLKQGGYYGYTF. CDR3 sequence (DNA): TGTGCCAGCAGCTTAAAACAGGGGGGGTATTATGGCTACACCTTC.

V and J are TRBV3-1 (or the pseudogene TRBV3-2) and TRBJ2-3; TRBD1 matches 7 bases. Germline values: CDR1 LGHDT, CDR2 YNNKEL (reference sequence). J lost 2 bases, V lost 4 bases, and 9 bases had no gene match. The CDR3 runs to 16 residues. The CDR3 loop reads CASSPGGRANTDTQYF. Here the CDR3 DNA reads TGTGCCAGCAGCCCAGGGGGTAGGGCCAACACAGATACGCAGTATTTT.

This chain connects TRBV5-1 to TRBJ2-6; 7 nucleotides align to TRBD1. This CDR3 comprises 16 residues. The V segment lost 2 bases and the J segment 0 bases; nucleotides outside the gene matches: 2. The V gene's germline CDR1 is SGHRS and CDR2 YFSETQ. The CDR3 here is CASSLRQGSGANVLTF. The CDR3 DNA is TGCGCCAGCAGCTTAAGACAGGGCTCTGGGGCCAACGTCCTGACTTTC.

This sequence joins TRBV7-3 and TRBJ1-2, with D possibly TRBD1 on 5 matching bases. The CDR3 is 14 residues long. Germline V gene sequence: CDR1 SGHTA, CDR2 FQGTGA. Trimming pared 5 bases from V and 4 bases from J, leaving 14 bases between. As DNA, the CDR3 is TGTGCCAGCAGCAGTTCGGGGGAAGCCTATGGCTACACCTTC. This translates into CASSSSGEAYGYTF.

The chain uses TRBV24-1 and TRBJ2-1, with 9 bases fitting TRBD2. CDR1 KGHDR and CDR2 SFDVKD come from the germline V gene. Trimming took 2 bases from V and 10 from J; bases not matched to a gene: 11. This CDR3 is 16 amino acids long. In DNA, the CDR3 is TGTGCCACCAGTGATTCCACCGGGACTAGCCTAGGGGAGCAGTTCTTC. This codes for CATSDSTGTSLGEQFF.

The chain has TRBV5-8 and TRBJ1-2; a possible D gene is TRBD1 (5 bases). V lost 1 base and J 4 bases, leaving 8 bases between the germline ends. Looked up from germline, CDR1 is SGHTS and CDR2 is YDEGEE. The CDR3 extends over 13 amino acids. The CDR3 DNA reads TGTGCCAGCAGCTTGAGCAGGGCCTATGGCTACACCTTC. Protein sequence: CASSLSRAYGYTF. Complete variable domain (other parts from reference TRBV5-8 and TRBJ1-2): EAGVTQSPTHLIKTRGQQATLRCSPISGHTSVYWYQQALGLGLQFLLWYDEGEERNRGNFPPRFSGRQFPNYSSELNVNALELEDSALYLCASSLSRAYGYTFGSGTRLTVV.

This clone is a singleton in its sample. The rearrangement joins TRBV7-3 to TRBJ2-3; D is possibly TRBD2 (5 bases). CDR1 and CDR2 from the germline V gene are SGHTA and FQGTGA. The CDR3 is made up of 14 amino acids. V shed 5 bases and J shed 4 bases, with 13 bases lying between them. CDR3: CASSPAGIADTQYF. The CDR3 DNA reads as TGTGCCAGCAGCCCGGCCGGGATCGCAGATACGCAGTATTTT.

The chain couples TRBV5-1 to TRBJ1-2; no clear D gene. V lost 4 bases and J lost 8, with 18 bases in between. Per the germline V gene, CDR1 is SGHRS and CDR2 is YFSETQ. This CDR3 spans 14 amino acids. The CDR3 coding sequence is TGCGCCAGCAGCCTGACCGAGGGATCCCGGGGCTACACCTTC. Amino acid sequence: CASSLTEGSRGYTF.

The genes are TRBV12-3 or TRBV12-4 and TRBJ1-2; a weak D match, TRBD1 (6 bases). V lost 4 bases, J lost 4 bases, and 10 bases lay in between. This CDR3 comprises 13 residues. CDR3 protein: CASSYREGYGYTF. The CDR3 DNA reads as TGTGCCAGCAGTTACAGGGAGGGCTATGGCTACACCTTC.

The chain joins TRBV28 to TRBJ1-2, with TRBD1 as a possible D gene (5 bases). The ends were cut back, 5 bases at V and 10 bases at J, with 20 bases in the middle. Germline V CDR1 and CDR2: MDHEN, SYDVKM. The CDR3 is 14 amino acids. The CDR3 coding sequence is TGTGCCAGCAGTGCCCGGATCGGGGGTCTGGACTACACCTTC. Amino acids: CASSARIGGLDYTF.

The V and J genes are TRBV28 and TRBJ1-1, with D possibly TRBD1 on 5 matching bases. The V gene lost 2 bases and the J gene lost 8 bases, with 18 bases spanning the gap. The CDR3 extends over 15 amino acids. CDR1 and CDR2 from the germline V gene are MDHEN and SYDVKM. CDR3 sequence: CASSLLTPGGVEAFF. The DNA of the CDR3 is TGTGCCAGCAGTTTACTGACCCCGGGAGGGGTAGAAGCTTTCTTT. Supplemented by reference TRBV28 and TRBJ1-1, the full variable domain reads DVKVTQSSRYLVKRTGEKVFLECVQDMDHENMFWYRQDPGLGLRLIYFSYDVKMKEKGDIPEGYSVSREKKERFSLILESASTNQTSMYLCASSLLTPGGVEAFFGQGTRLTVV.

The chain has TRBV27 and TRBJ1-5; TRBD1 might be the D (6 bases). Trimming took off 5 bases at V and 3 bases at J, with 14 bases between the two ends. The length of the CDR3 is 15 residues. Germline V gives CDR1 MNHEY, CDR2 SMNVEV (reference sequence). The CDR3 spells CASSQPGTNNQPQHF. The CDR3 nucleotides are TGTGCCAGCAGTCAACCCGGGACAAACAATCAGCCCCAGCATTTT.